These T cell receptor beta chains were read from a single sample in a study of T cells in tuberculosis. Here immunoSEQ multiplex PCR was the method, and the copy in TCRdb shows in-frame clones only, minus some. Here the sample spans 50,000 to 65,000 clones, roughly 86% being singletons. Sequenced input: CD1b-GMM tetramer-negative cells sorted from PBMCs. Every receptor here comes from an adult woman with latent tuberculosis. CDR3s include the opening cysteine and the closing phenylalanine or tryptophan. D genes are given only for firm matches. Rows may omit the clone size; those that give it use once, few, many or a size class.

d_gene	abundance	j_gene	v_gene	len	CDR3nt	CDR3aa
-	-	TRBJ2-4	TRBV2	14	TGTGCCAGCAGTGAGGCTCAGACTTTGGGCATTCAGTACTTC	CASSEAQTLGIQYF
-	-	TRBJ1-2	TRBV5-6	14	TGTGCCAGCAGCTTGACAGGGTCAGGGTATGGCTACACCTTC	CASSLTGSGYGYTF
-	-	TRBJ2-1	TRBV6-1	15	TGTGCCAGCAGTGAACGGGACTCGGCTGGGAATGAGCAGTTCTTC	CASSERDSAGNEQFF
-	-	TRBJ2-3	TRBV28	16	TGTGCCAGCAGTTTTTTCTCCGGTAGCGTGACAGATACGCAGTATTTT	CASSFFSGSVTDTQYF
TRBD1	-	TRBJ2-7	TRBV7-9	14	TGTGCCAGCAGCTCACAGGGGACCTCCTACGAGCAGTACTTC	CASSSQGTSYEQYF
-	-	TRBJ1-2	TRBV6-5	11	TGTGCCAGCGGGGAGGGGTTTGGCTACACCTTC	CASGEGFGYTF
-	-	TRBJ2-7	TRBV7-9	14	TGTGCCAGCAGCCAACGGGAGTCCTTCTACGAGCAGTACTTC	CASSQRESFYEQYF
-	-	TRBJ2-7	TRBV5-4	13	TGTGCCAGCAGCTTAGAGTCGCGTTACGAGCAGTACTTC	CASSLESRYEQYF
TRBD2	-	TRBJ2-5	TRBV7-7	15	TGTGCTAGCAGCTTACGAGTGGGGGGGCAAGAGACCCAGTACTTC	CASSLRVGGQETQYF
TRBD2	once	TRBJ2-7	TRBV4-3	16	TGCGCCAGCAGCCAAGATAGGGCTAGCGGGACCCACGAGCAGTACTTC	CASSQDRASGTHEQYF
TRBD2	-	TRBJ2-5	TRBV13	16	TGTGCCAGCAGCTTATGGACTAGCGGGGAGCCCGAGACCCAGTACTTC	CASSLWTSGEPETQYF
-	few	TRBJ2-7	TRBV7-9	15	TGTGCCAGCAGCTCCGACAGGGGAGGGCTCTACGAGCAGTACTTC	CASSSDRGGLYEQYF
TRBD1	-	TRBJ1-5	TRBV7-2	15	TGTGCCAGCAGCGATGGACAGGGGCTCAATCAGCCCCAGCATTTT	CASSDGQGLNQPQHF
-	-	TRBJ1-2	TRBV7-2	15	TGTGCCAGCAGCCGGGCGGGACGAGCTAACTATGGCTACACCTTC	CASSRAGRANYGYTF
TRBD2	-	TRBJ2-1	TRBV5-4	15	TGTGCCAGCAGCCCGACTAGCGGGGTTTTGAACGAGCAGTTCTTC	CASSPTSGVLNEQFF
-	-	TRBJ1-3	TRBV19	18	TGTGCCAGCTCAATGGGGGAGGGAACGTTTTTCTCTGGAAACACCATATATTTT	CASSMGEGTFFSGNTIYF
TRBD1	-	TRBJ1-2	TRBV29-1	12	TGCAGCGTTGTTAAGGGGGCGTATGGCTACACCTTC	CSVVKGAYGYTF
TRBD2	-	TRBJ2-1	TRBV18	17	TGTGCCAGCTCACCACCGGGACTAGCGGGAGGGCCAAATGAGCAGTTCTTC	CASSPPGLAGGPNEQFF
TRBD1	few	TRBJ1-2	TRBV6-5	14	TGTGCCAGCAGCTACCGGGACAGGGCCTATGGCTACACCTTC	CASSYRDRAYGYTF
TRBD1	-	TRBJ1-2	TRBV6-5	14	TGTGCCAGCAGTTACGACGGGACAGACTATGGCTACACCTTC	CASSYDGTDYGYTF
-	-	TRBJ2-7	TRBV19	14	TGTGCCAGTAGTCCACGGGACTCTACCTACGAGCAGTACTTC	CASSPRDSTYEQYF
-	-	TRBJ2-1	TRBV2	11	TGTGCCAGCAAGACAACCGATGAGCAGTTCTTC	CASKTTDEQFF
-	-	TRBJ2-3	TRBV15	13	TGTGCCACCAGCGTCAGGGTCGCAGATACGCAGTATTTT	CATSVRVADTQYF
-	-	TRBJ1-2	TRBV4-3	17	TGCGCCAGCAGCCAAGACCCGGTTTTAGGGGCGAACTATGGCTACACCTTC	CASSQDPVLGANYGYTF
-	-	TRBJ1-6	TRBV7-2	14	TGTGCCAGCAGCTCTCAGGGGTATGGGGCACCCCTCCACTTT	CASSSQGYGAPLHF
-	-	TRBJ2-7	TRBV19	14	TGTGCCAGTAGTATAGCCGACAGTCTCTACGAGCAGTACTTC	CASSIADSLYEQYF
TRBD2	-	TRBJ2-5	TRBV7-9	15	TGTGCCAGCAGCCTCGACGGGCTCGGGGGGAAGACCCAGTACTTC	CASSLDGLGGKTQYF
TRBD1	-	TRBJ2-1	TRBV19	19	TGTGCCAGTAGTATAGATCTGGGACAGAATCTCCTCCACTACAATGAGCAGTTCTTC	CASSIDLGQNLLHYNEQFF
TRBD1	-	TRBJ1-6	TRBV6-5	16	TGTGCCAGCAGTTACAGCCGGGACAGGGGATATTCACCCCTCCACTTT	CASSYSRDRGYSPLHF
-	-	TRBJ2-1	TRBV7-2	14	TGTGCCAGCAGCCGCTCAACGGGTGGGAATGAGCAGTTCTTC	CASSRSTGGNEQFF
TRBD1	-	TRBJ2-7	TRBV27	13	TGTGCCGGACGGACAGGATTCTCCTACGAGCAGTACTTC	CAGRTGFSYEQYF
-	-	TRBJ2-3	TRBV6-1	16	TGTGCCAGCAGTGCGGAGTCGGGGGGCGGCGCAGATACGCAGTATTTT	CASSAESGGGADTQYF
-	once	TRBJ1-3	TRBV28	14	TGTGCCAGCAGTTTGGCGGGATCCGGAAACACCATATATTTT	CASSLAGSGNTIYF
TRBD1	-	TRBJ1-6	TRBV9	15	TGTGCCAGCAGCGCCGGGACAGGGTGGTATTCACCCCTCCACTTT	CASSAGTGWYSPLHF
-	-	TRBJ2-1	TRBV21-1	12	TGTGCCAGCAGCCTCACGGGGGATGAGCAGTTCTTC	CASSLTGDEQFF
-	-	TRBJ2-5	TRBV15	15	TGTGCCACCAGCAGAGATAAGACTAACCAAGAGACCCAGTACTTC	CATSRDKTNQETQYF
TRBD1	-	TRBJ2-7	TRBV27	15	TGTGCCAGCAGTACCCGGGACAGGGGGACCTACGAGCAGTACTTC	CASSTRDRGTYEQYF
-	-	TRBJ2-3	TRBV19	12	TGTGCCAGTAGTATAGCGTCCGATACGCAGTATTTT	CASSIASDTQYF
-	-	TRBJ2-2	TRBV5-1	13	TGCGCCAGCAGTAGGGGGAATGACGGGGAGCTGTTTTTT	CASSRGNDGELFF
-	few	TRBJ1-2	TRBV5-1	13	TGCGCCAGCAGCTTGGTGGCGGACTATGGCTACACCTTC	CASSLVADYGYTF
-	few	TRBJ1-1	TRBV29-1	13	TGCAGCGTTGCGGCGGCGCAGGGCACTGAAGCTTTCTTT	CSVAAAQGTEAFF
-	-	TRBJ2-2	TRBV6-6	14	TGTGCCAGCAGAAGGACAGATATCGTCGGGGAGCTGTTTTTT	CASRRTDIVGELFF
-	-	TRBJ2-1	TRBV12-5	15	TGTGCTAGTGGTTTGGTACTAGGGGGGGGCAATGAGCAGTTCTTC	CASGLVLGGGNEQFF